This T cell receptor (beta chain) is drawn from a study of blood T cell repertoires in COVID-19. Study at large: Researchers got acute and convalescent COVID-19 samples from the United States, Italy and Spain. The analysed material was cDNA or gDNA that came from T cells, B-cell-depleted T cells, or PBMCs.

In the source study's methods: Reference gene primers were amplified, and this amplification served to estimate nucleated cell counts. TCRdb's table, derived via immunoSEQ multiplex PCR, lists solely in-frame clones and lacks some. Clone size and the V and J calls come from that table; the DNA yielded D and trimming. The sample lists under 300,000 clones, 70% to 80% seen once, with 3% to 3.5% in the top ten. The ends lost 5 bases at V and 8 bases at J; junction bases unmatched: 5. Germline V lookup: CDR1 SEHNR, CDR2 FQNEAQ (reference sequence). This CDR3 has 14 amino acids. This TCR was sampled from a woman older than 75 with acute or convalescent COVID-19. Specimen: peripheral blood. V and J are TRBV7-9 and TRBJ1-4; 10 nucleotides match TRBD1. CDR3 region: CASSPGTGEEKLFF. The CDR3 DNA sequence: TGTGCCAGCAGCCCCGGGACAGGGGAAGAAAAACTGTTTTTT.